Listed here are 14 T cell receptor beta chains from one sample, sequenced in a study of tumor and adjacent non-tumor tissue in lung cancer. RNA was extracted from bulk tissue without any cell sorting. A modified ARM-PCR protocol with three rounds of nested PCR amplified TCRbeta. TCRdb reprocessed the multiplex PCR reads via MiXCR and lists one record per CDR3 protein. The sample includes under 140,000 distinct CDR3 sequences, around 82% of them seen just once. The sample taken for sequencing was lung tumor tissue. The origin of the receptors is a man aged 65 to 85 with non-small cell lung cancer.

This clonotype was detected many times. CDR3 sequence reads: CASNTGSGANVLTF. In DNA form, the CDR3 reads TGTGCCAGCAATACAGGCTCTGGGGCCAACGTCCTGACTTTC. The chain has TRBV6-1 and TRBJ2-6; D might be TRBD1 (5 bases). CDR3 size: 14 residues. The germline V gene encodes CDR1 MNHNS and CDR2 SASEGT. The V end lost 7 bases, the J end lost 0 bases, and 7 bases lay between the germline ends.

Remarks on this clonotype: Mismatch with germline at one junction end may stem from a read error. V and J are TRBV10-3 and TRBJ2-7; D unclear. Germline V gene data show CDR1 as ENHRY and CDR2 as SYGVKD. The CDR3 runs 13 residues. The CDR3: CANSPSMVYEQYF. The CDR3 DNA reads TGTGCCAACAGTCCCTCCATGGTTTACGAGCAGTACTTC.

With respect to this clonotype: One junction end does not reproduce the germline sequence, and a read error may be involved. The V gene is TRBV29-1, the J gene TRBJ2-6, with D tentatively TRBD2 (5 bases). CDR1 and CDR2 (germline): SQVTM, ANQGSEA. This CDR3 is 12 amino acids long. The DNA of the CDR3 is TGTAGCGTTGAAGCTGAGGCCAACGTCCTGACTTTC. This codes for CSVEAEANVLTF.

Comment on this clonotype: A junction boundary mismatches the germline segment, possibly from a read error. The chain links TRBV6-1 to TRBJ2-7, with D hard to call. CDR1 is MNHNS, CDR2 SASEGT, per germline. CDR3 size: 14 residues. CDR3 in DNA: TGTGTCAGCTTATCACATATGACGACCTACGAGCAGTACTTC. The encoded protein is CVSLSHMTTYEQYF.

This clonotype has a count of ten or more. The rearrangement uses TRBV28 and TRBJ2-5, with TRBD2 matching 12 bases. Germline CDR1 reads MDHEN; CDR2 reads SYDVKM. This CDR3 region has 15 residues. J gave up 5 bases and V 6 bases, and 7 bases lay outside the gene matches. CDR3 sequence (DNA): TGTGCCAGCAGAAGACTAGCGGGAGTTTGGGAGACCCAGTACTTC. Protein: CASRRLAGVWETQYF. The whole variable domain, remainder taken from reference TRBV28 and TRBJ2-5, is DVKVTQSSRYLVKRTGEKVFLECVQDMDHENMFWYRQDPGLGLRLIYFSYDVKMKEKGDIPEGYSVSREKKERFSLILESASTNQTSMYLCASRRLAGVWETQYFGPGTRLLVL.

Concerning this clonotype itself: The junction shows a germline mismatch at one end, possibly a read error. This chain connects TRBV7-9 to TRBJ1-2, with D perhaps matching TRBD1 (5 bases). Germline V gene sequence: CDR1 SEHNR, CDR2 FQNEAQ (reference sequence). The CDR3 is made up of 15 amino acids. CDR3 bases: TGTGCCAGCAGCGTCAAACAAGGGGATAACCATGGCTACACCTTC. Its translation is CASSVKQGDNHGYTF.

About this clonotype: Germline is not matched at one junction end, which may reflect a read error. The chain uses TRBV12-3 or TRBV12-4 and TRBJ1-2; TRBD1 might be the D (5 bases). This CDR3 has 15 amino acids. Here the CDR3 DNA reads TGTGCCAGCAATTTATTGGCAGGGTTTGGGTATGGCTACACCTTC. This sequence encodes CASNLLAGFGYGYTF.

To note about this clonotype: One end of the junction varies from germline; a read error may be responsible. The chain recombines TRBV28 with TRBJ1-2; D not certain. There are 14 residues in the CDR3. Germline CDR1 is MDHEN and CDR2 is SYDVKM. The CDR3 sequence: CASSLLGRTYGYTF. Written as DNA, the CDR3 is TGTGCCAGTAGTTTGCTCGGCAGAACCTATGGCTACACCTTC.

In regard to this clonotype: The junction differs from germline at one of its ends, possibly a read error. The gene calls are TRBV6-6 and TRBJ1-5, with D possibly matching TRBD1 (5 bases). The CDR3 is made up of 18 amino acids. Germline CDR1 and CDR2: MNHNY and SVGAGI (reference sequence). CDR3 amino acids: CASCYFGWGRKSNQPQHF. The CDR3 region has the DNA TGTGCCAGCTGTTACTTCGGGTGGGGACGGAAAAGCAATCAGCCCCAGCATTTT.

Regarding this clonotype: At one boundary the junction diverges from the germline segment, which might be a read error. The CDR3, as DNA: TGTGTCAGCGCCGGCCGGGAGTCTAGCTCAGATACGCAGTATTTT. Translated, it gives CVSAGRESSSDTQYF. This chain joins TRBV6-6 and TRBJ2-3; TRBD2 might be the D (6 bases). This CDR3 spans 15 amino acids. Germline CDR1 reads MNHNY; CDR2 reads SVGAGI (reference sequence).

About this clonotype: One end of the junction fails to match germline, which may point to a read error. The chain uses TRBV28 and TRBJ2-7; the D is unclear. From germline, CDR1 is MDHEN and CDR2 SYDVKM. This CDR3 contains 14 residues. The CDR3 loop reads CASRLFTSGYEQYF. DNA of the CDR3: TGTGCCAGCAGATTGTTTACGTCCGGATACGAACAGTACTTC.

With regard to this clonotype: An end of the junction does not agree with germline; a read error may underlie this. The chain links TRBV7-9 to TRBJ2-1; TRBD1 or TRBD2 may be the D gene (6 bases each). The J call could be wrong; TRBJ2-7 is a better fit for the DNA end. Per germline, CDR1 SEHNR and CDR2 FQNEAQ (reference sequence). The CDR3 spans 15 residues. CDR3 DNA sequence: TGTGACAGCAGCCCCTTCGGGGGCGGAAACAATGAGCAGTACTTC. Translating gives CDSSPFGGGNNEQYF.

Worth noting for this clonotype: The germline gene is not matched at one end of the junction; a read error may be the cause. The V and J genes are TRBV20-1 and TRBJ2-1; TRBD2 agrees at 10 bases. CDR1 DFQATT and CDR2 SNEGSKA come from the germline V gene (reference sequence). The CDR3 consists of 15 residues. In DNA form, the CDR3 reads TGCAATGCTAAAGGTCTAGCGGGAGACTACAATGAGCAGTTCTTC. Translation gives CNAKGLAGDYNEQFF.

This clonotype turned up a few times. A much larger clonotype is one base distant, so this may be a read error. The chain couples TRBV7-8 to TRBJ1-2; unclear D gene. The germline V and J ends were trimmed by 0 bases and 8 bases, with 7 bases remaining between them. The germline gives CDR1 SGHVS, CDR2 FQNEAQ. The CDR3 is 12 residues long. The CDR3, as DNA: TGTGCCAGCAGCTTAGCCGATGGGGGCTACACCTTC. This encodes CASSLADGGYTF.